These 6 T cell receptor beta chains share one sample of origin, sequenced in a study of blood T cell repertoires in COVID-19 (dated by TCRdb to the early 2020s). Library preparation used the immunoSEQ multiplex PCR assay. TCRdb obtained this table from immuneACCESS and retained in-frame rearrangements with V and J assigned. These tables miss some clones; where compared with another copy, unresolved V genes account for less than half of the shortfall, and the remainder is unexplained. The sample table lists some 260,000 clones, 87% of them with a count of one. The ten largest account for more than 5% of the sample. The sample taken for sequencing was PBMCs or T cells enriched from blood (not recorded which). The receptors were gathered from a young woman with acute COVID-19.

The chain couples TRBV6-5 to TRBJ2-7, with a possible D match to TRBD2 (5 bases). V shed 5 bases and J shed 6 bases, with 17 bases lying between them. Looked up from germline, CDR1 is MNHEY and CDR2 is SVGAGI. CDR3 length equals 14 residues. The CDR3 DNA reads TGTGCCAGCAGTCCTCGGGCGGGCTGGCGCGAGCAGTACTTC. Protein product: CASSPRAGWREQYF.

This clone is a singleton in its sample. V and J are TRBV7-9 and TRBJ2-7, with 8 nucleotides matching TRBD2. The CDR3 contains 17 residues. J lost 4 bases, V lost 5 bases, and 16 bases had no gene match. Germline V CDR1 and CDR2: SEHNR, FQNEAQ (reference sequence). The CDR3 coding sequence is TGTGCCAGCAGCGCCCCCCAACCGGGACTAGAGGGTTACGAGCAGTACTTC. It specifies CASSAPQPGLEGYEQYF.

This chain joins TRBV4-1 and TRBJ2-2; D is unclear. Germline assignment: CDR1 MGHRA and CDR2 YSYEKL. CDR3 length: 16 amino acids. Between the trimmed V and J ends, which lost 0 bases and 7 bases, there was a span of 15 bases. In DNA, the CDR3 is TGCGCCAGCAGCCAAGACAGAGGAGTTGGCAACGGGGAGCTGTTTTTT. It codes for CASSQDRGVGNGELFF.

The chain links TRBV6-5 to TRBJ2-7, with D maybe TRBD1 (5 bases). V was cut by 6 bases and J by 3 bases, with 18 bases left in between. The CDR3 is 15 amino acids. Germline V gives CDR1 MNHEY, CDR2 SVGAGI. CDR3 in amino acids: CASSLRSSGLYEQYF. The CDR3 nucleotides read TGTGCCAGCAGCCTTAGATCGTCAGGGCTCTACGAGCAGTACTTC.

The chain couples TRBV27 to TRBJ2-7; maybe TRBD2 (6 bases). In germline, CDR1 is MNHEY, CDR2 SMNVEV (reference sequence). The CDR3 sequence is 17 residues long. Trimming stripped 3 bases from V and 3 bases from J, with 21 bases between. The CDR3 bases are TGTGCCAGCAGTTTCAGCGGTGCGGGGTCTATTCACTACGAGCAGTACTTC. Amino acids: CASSFSGAGSIHYEQYF.

The table lists this clone with a few counts. This chain joins TRBV2 and TRBJ1-2; 8 nucleotides align to TRBD1. This CDR3 has 14 amino acids. CDR1 is SNHLY, CDR2 FYNNEI, per germline. V was clipped by 6 bases and J by 2 bases; unmatched bases: 5. The CDR3 loop is CASRGQGVNYGYTF. In DNA form, the CDR3 reads TGTGCCAGCAGAGGACAGGGAGTAAACTATGGCTACACCTTC.